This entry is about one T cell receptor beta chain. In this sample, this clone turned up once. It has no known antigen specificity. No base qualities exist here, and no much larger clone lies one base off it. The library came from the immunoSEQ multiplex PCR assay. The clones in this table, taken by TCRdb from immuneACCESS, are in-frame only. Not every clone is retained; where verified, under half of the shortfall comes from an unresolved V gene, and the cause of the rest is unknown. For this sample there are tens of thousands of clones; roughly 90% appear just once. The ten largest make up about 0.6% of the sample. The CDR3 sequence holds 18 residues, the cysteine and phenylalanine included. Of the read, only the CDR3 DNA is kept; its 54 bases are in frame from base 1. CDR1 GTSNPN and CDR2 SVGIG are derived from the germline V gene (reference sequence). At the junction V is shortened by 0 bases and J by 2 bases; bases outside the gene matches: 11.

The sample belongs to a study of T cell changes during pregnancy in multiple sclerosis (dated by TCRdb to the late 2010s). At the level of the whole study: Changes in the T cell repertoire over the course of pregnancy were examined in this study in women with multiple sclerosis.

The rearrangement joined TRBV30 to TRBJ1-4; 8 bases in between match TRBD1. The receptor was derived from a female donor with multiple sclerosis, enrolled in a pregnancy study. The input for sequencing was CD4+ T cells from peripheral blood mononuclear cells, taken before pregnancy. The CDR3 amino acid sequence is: CAWSVLRTGIGTNEKLFF. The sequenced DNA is TGTGCCTGGAGTGTACTGAGGACAGGGATAGGGACTAATGAAAAACTGTTTTTT.